This T cell receptor beta chain was sequenced during a study of cytomegalovirus exposure and HLA in healthy donors. Sequenced by immunoSEQ multiplex PCR; TCRdb stores in-frame clones only, minus some. This sample carries around 170,000 clones, roughly 91% of them seen once, and the ten largest clones take 2.5% to 3%. This CDR3 is 14 amino acids long. Per germline, CDR1 MNHNS and CDR2 SASEGT. V lost 7 bases and J 0 bases, leaving 10 bases between the germline ends. This clonotype was sampled from a man between 18 and 35 years old in good health and CMV-seronegative. The gene calls are TRBV6-1 and TRBJ1-3; D might be TRBD1 (5 bases). What was sequenced was PBMCs. The CDR3 loop reads CASIPDSSGNTIYF. The DNA of the CDR3 is TGTGCCAGCATCCCCGACAGCTCTGGAAACACCATATATTTT.